Reported below is one T cell receptor beta chain. Its antigen is undetermined. The data originate from a study of T cell repertoires in cytomegalovirus infection. In the study overall: The public TCR beta signatures pointed to both CMV infection and matching HLA type. Broader study findings: Frequencies of public TCR beta families were cumulated, and this identified carriers of CMV plus the relevant HLA. HLA-C-restricted CMV-specific TCR beta clonotypes prevailed in the ex vivo response.

Trimming pared 3 bases from V and 7 bases from J, leaving 9 bases between. The CDR3 is 12 amino acids. CDR1 and CDR2 from the germline V gene are SGHTA and FQGNSA. A single record per CDR3 protein comes from TCRdb applying MiXCR to the reads. Of 150,000 to 200,000 distinct CDR3 sequences detected, 25% to 30% appear once; the ten largest clones hold 30% to 40%. The sequence came from a human donor in good health (CMV status not recorded). Some clones in this sample may be carry-over from other donors' samples. The V gene is TRBV7-2, the J gene TRBJ1-2; D gene unclear. Sequenced material: PBMCs. The CDR3 sequence: CASSFSRGGYTF. CDR3 in DNA: TGTGCCAGCAGCTTTTCCCGGGGTGGCTACACCTTC.